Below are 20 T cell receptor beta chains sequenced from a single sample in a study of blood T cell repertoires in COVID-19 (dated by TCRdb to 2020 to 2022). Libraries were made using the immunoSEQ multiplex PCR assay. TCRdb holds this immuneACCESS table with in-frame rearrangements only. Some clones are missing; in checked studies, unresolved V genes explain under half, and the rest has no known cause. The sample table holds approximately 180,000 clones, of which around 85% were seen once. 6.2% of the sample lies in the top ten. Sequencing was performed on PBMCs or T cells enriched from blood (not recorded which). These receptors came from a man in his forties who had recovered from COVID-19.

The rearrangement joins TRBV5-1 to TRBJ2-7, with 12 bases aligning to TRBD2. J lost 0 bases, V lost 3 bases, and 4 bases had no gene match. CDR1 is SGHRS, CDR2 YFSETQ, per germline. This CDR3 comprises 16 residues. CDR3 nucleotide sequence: TGCGCCAGCAGCTCCGGGACTAGCGGGCTCTCCTACGAGCAGTACTTC. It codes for CASSSGTSGLSYEQYF.

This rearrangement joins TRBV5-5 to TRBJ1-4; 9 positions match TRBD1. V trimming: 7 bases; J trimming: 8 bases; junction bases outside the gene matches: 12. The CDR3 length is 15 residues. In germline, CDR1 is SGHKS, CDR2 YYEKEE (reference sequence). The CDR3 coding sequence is TGTGCCAGCCTAACACCTGGACAGGGGAACGAAAAACTGTTTTTT. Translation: CASLTPGQGNEKLFF.

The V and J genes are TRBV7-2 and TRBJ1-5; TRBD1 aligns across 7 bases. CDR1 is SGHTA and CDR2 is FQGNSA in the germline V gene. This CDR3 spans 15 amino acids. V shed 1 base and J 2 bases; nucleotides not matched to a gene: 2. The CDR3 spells CASSLEGTGNQPQHF. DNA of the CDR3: TGTGCCAGCAGCTTAGAGGGGACAGGCAATCAGCCCCAGCATTTT.

In DNA form, the CDR3 reads TGTGCCATCAGTGAGTCTAGCGGGACGACAGATACGCAGTATTTT. It translates to CAISESSGTTDTQYF. This sequence joins TRBV10-3 and TRBJ2-3; 8 positions match TRBD2. CDR1 is ENHRY, CDR2 SYGVKD, per germline. The CDR3 runs 15 residues. V was pared by 0 bases and J by 3 bases, with 2 bases of the junction left unmatched.

The CDR3 is CASSSKDRGNEQFF. The CDR3 coding sequence is TGTGCCAGCAGCTCTAAGGACAGGGGAAATGAGCAGTTCTTC. V is TRBV7-3 and J is TRBJ2-1; TRBD1 aligns across 9 bases. Per the germline V gene, CDR1 is SGHTA and CDR2 is FQGTGA. Unmatched junction bases numbered 5, after V lost 4 bases and J lost 7 bases. This CDR3 is built from 14 residues.

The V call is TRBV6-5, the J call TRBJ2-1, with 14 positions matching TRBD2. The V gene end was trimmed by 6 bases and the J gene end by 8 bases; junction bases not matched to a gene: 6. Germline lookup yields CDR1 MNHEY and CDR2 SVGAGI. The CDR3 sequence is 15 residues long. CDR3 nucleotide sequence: TGTGCCAGCAGAATGACTAGCGGGAGGGCCGATGAGCAGTTCTTC. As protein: CASRMTSGRADEQFF.

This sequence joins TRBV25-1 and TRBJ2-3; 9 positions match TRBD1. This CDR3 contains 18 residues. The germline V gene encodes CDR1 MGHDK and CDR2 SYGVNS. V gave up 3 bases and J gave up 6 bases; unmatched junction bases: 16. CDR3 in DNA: TGTGCCAGCAGTGAGGGGCGGTTAGGGACAGGGCCCTCGGATACGCAGTATTTT. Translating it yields CASSEGRLGTGPSDTQYF.

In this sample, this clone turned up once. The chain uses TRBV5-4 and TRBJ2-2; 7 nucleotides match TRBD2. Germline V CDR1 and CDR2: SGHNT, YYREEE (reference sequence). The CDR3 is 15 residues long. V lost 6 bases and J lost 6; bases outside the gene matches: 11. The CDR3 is CASTSVVGRAGELFF. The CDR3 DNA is TGTGCCAGCACCAGCGTTGTAGGGAGGGCCGGGGAGCTGTTTTTT.

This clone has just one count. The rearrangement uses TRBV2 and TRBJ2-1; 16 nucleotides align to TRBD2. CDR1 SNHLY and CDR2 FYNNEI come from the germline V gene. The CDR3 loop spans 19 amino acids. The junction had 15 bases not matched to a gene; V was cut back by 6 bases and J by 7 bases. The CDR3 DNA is TGTGCCAGCAGGGGGCCGGGACTAGCGGGAGGGCCGGATATGAATGAGCAGTTCTTC. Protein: CASRGPGLAGGPDMNEQFF.

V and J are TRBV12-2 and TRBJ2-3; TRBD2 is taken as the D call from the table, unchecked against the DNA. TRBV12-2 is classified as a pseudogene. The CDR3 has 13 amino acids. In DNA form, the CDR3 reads TGTGCAAGTCGCCAGACTAGTTTCAATACGCAGTATTTT. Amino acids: CASRQTSFNTQYF.

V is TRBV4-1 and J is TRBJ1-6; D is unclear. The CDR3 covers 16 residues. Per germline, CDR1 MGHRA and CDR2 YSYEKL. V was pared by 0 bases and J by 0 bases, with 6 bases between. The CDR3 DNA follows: TGCGCCAGCAGCCAAGACCGGAGCTCCTATAATTCACCCCTCCACTTT. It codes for CASSQDRSSYNSPLHF.

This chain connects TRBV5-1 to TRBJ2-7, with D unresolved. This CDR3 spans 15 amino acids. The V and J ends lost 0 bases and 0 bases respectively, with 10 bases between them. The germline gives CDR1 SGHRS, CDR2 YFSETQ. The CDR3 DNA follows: TGCGCCAGCAGCTTGGGGGCTACACCCTCCTACGAGCAGTACTTC. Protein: CASSLGATPSYEQYF.

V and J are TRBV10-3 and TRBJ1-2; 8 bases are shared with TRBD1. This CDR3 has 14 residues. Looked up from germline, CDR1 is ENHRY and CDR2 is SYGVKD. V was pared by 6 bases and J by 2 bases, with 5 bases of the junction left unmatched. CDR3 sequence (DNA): TGTGCCATCAGCCCGGGACAGGCCAACTATGGCTACACCTTC. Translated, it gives CAISPGQANYGYTF.

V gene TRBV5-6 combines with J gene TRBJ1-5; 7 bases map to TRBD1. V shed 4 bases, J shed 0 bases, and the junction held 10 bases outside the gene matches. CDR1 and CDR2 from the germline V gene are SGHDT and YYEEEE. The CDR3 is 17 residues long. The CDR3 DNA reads TGTGCCAGCAGCCAAAGGACAGGACAATATAGCAATCAGCCCCAGCATTTT. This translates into CASSQRTGQYSNQPQHF.

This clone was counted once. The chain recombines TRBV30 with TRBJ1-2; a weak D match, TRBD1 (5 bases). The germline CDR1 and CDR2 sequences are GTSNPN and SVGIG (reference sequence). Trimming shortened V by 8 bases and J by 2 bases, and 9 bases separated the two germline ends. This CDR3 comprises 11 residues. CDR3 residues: CAGRENYGYTF. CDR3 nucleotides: TGTGCCGGCAGGGAAAACTATGGCTACACCTTC. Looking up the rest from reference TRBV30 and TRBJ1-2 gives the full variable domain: SQTIHQWPATLVQPVGSPLSLECTVEGTSNPNLYWYRQAAGRGLQLLFYSVGIGQISSEVPQNLSASRPQDRQFILSSKKLLLSDSGFYLCAGRENYGYTFGSGTRLTVV.

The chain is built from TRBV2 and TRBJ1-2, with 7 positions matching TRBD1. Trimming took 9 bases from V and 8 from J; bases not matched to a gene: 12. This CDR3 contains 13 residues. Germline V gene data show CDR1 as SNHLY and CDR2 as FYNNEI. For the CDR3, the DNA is TGTGCCAGTCGGGTCGGGACAGAGAGGGGCTACACCTTC. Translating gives CASRVGTERGYTF.

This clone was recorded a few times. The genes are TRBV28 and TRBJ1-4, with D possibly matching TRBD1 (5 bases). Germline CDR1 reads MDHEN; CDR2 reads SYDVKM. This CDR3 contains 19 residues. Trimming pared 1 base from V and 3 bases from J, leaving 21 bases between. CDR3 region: CASSLSVPPREGANEKLFF. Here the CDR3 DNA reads TGTGCCAGCAGTTTATCGGTCCCCCCCAGGGAAGGGGCTAATGAAAAACTGTTTTTT. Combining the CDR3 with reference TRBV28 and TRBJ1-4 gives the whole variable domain DVKVTQSSRYLVKRTGEKVFLECVQDMDHENMFWYRQDPGLGLRLIYFSYDVKMKEKGDIPEGYSVSREKKERFSLILESASTNQTSMYLCASSLSVPPREGANEKLFFGSGTQLSVL.

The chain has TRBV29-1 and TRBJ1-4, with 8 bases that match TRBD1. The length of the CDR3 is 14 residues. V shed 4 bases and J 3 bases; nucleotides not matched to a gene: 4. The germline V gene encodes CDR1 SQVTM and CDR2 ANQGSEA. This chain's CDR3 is CSVGQGQANEKLFF. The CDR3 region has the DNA TGCAGCGTTGGCCAGGGACAGGCTAATGAAAAACTGTTTTTT.

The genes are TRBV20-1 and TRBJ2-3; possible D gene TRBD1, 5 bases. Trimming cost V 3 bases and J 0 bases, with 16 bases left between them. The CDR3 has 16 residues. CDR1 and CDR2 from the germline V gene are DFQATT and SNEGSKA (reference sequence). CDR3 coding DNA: TGCAGTGCTAGTGTTGGGGCAGCCTCTAGCACAGATACGCAGTATTTT. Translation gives CSASVGAASSTDTQYF.

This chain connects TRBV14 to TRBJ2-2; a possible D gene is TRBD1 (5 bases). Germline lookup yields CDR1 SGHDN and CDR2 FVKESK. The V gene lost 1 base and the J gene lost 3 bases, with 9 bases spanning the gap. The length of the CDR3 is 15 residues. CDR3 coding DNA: TGTGCCAGCAGCCAAGTTAGGGGTTACACCGGGGAGCTGTTTTTT. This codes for CASSQVRGYTGELFF. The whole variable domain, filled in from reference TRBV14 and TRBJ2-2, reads EAGVTQFPSHSVIEKGQTVTLRCDPISGHDNLYWYRRVMGKEIKFLLHFVKESKQDESGMPNNRFLAERTGGTYSTLKVQPAELEDSGVYFCASSQVRGYTGELFFGEGSRLTVL.